A single sample gave rise to the 21 T cell receptor beta chains below, sequenced in a study of CD8 T cells in ankylosing spondylitis. TCRdb redid the calling of the 5' RACE reads with MiXCR, one entry per CDR3 protein. The table has fewer than 500,000 distinct CDR3 sequences, roughly a quarter seen once. Study-level points and caveats: About 8 highly homologous variants made up a TCR beta motif, and this motif appeared characteristic of ankylosing spondylitis blood.

For these receptors, no antigen is known. Material for sequencing was blood, either unsorted or a sorted T cell fraction (not recorded which). The receptor source for this set is a male donor with ankylosing spondylitis.

This clonotype was picked up a small number of times. V usage is TRBV12-3 or TRBV12-4 and J usage is TRBJ2-1; possibly TRBD2 for D (6 bases). V lost 4 bases and J lost 10, with 14 bases in between. This CDR3 has 13 residues. The CDR3 bases are TGTGCCAGCAGTTCGACTAGTTCCTTGGAGCAGTTCTTC. Residues: CASSSTSSLEQFF.

This clonotype was observed at least ten times. The CDR3 is CASSPTAADTQYF. In nucleotides, the CDR3 is TGTGCCAGCAGCCCCACGGCGGCAGATACGCAGTATTTT. The gene calls are TRBV3-1 and TRBJ2-3; D gene uncertain. Trimming pared 4 bases from V and 4 bases from J, leaving 9 bases between. This CDR3 has 13 residues. Looked up from germline, CDR1 is LGHDT and CDR2 is YNNKEL (reference sequence).

This rearrangement joins TRBV20-1 to TRBJ1-5; D unresolved. Germline loops: CDR1 DFQATT, CDR2 SNEGSKA (reference sequence). The CDR3 extends over 13 amino acids. Trimming cost V 3 bases and J 6 bases, with 12 bases left between them. Here the CDR3 DNA reads TGCAGTGCTAGTCGGGCCATTATTCAGCCCCAGCATTTT. It translates to CSASRAIIQPQHF.

This rearrangement joins TRBV29-1 to TRBJ2-3; D is ambiguous. Trimming cost V 4 bases and J 5 bases, with 13 bases left between them. CDR1 and CDR2 from the germline V gene are SQVTM and ANQGSEA. The CDR3 length is 13 residues. This CDR3 reads CSVVPHFRDTQYF. CDR3 nucleotide sequence: TGCAGCGTTGTGCCCCATTTCCGAGATACGCAGTATTTT.

The CDR3 is CSARNRGGGYTF. DNA of the CDR3: TGCAGTGCTAGGAACAGGGGTGGGGGCTACACCTTC. The rearrangement links TRBV20-1 to TRBJ1-2; TRBD1 matches 7 bases. CDR1 and CDR2 (germline): DFQATT, SNEGSKA (reference sequence). The CDR3 is 12 residues long. After removal of 3 bases from V and 8 bases from J, the junction contained 6 bases not matched to a gene.

The chain is built from TRBV20-1 and TRBJ1-5; D unclear. V dropped 3 bases and J dropped 1 base, with 10 bases sitting between them. The CDR3 has 14 residues. Germline values: CDR1 DFQATT, CDR2 SNEGSKA (reference sequence). As DNA, the CDR3 is TGCAGTGCTAGGAGGGTGAACAGCAATCAGCCCCAGCATTTT. Translation: CSARRVNSNQPQHF.

In its sample, this clonotype was seen many times. V and J are TRBV5-1 and TRBJ2-5; TRBD2 matches 7 bases. Germline values: CDR1 SGHRS, CDR2 YFSETQ. V lost 0 bases, J lost 3 bases, and 14 bases stayed unmatched. The CDR3 is 18 amino acids. The CDR3 spells CASSLGAPGLLGKETQYF. The CDR3 coding sequence is TGCGCCAGCAGCTTGGGGGCCCCGGGACTACTGGGGAAAGAGACCCAGTACTTC.

The chain carries TRBV6-2 or TRBV6-3 and TRBJ1-1; D might be TRBD1 (6 bases). Germline V gene sequence: CDR1 MNHEY, CDR2 SVGEGT. V lost 8 bases and J lost 3, with 16 bases in between. This CDR3 region has 14 residues. The chain's CDR3 is CASGIRGGDTEAFF. CDR3 DNA: TGTGCCAGCGGCATCCGTGGGGGCGACACTGAAGCTTTCTTT.

This clonotype turned up a few times. The CDR3 loop reads CASSFILGNEQFF. CDR3 nucleotide sequence: TGTGCCAGCAGCTTCATATTGGGGAATGAGCAGTTCTTC. The rearrangement uses TRBV14 and TRBJ2-1; D remains unclear. This CDR3 is 13 amino acids long. The V end lost 5 bases, the J end lost 7 bases, and 12 bases lay between the germline ends. CDR1 is SGHDN and CDR2 is FVKESK in the germline V gene.

This clonotype was seen a handful of times. The chain joins TRBV4-1 to TRBJ2-3; TRBD1 agrees at 8 bases. This CDR3 has 16 residues. V lost 3 bases and J lost 1; bases outside the gene matches: 6. Germline V lookup: CDR1 MGHRA, CDR2 YSYEKL. CDR3 amino acids: CASSQNRGEGTDTQYF. CDR3 nucleotides: TGCGCCAGCAGCCAGAACAGGGGGGAGGGCACAGATACGCAGTATTTT.

This clonotype turned up a few times. The rearrangement joins TRBV27 to TRBJ2-7, with D perhaps TRBD1 or TRBD2 (5 bases each). CDR3 length: 12 residues. V lost 3 bases, J lost 7 bases, and 10 bases lay in between. Germline values: CDR1 MNHEY, CDR2 SMNVEV (reference sequence). CDR3: CASSFTGGEQYV. The DNA of the CDR3 is TGTGCCAGCAGTTTTACTGGGGGAGAGCAGTACGTC.

The J gene is TRBJ2-1, the V gene TRBV7-2, with TRBD2 matching over 7 bases. From germline, CDR1 is SGHTA and CDR2 FQGNSA. The CDR3 spans 16 residues. Losses at the gene ends were 5 bases for V and 8 bases for J; bases not matched to a gene: 15. The chain's CDR3 is CASSPPASGKWDEQFF. The CDR3 nucleotides read TGTGCCAGCAGCCCTCCAGCCAGCGGGAAGTGGGATGAGCAGTTCTTC.

The chain has TRBV20-1 and TRBJ2-1, with 7 bases aligning to TRBD1. The CDR3 sequence is 12 residues long. J was trimmed by 5 bases and V by 3 bases; bases with no gene match: 1. Per the germline V gene, CDR1 is DFQATT and CDR2 is SNEGSKA (reference sequence). CDR3 nucleotide sequence: TGCAGTGCTAGCGACAGGGACAATGAGCAGTTCTTC. Its protein product is CSASDRDNEQFF.

This chain connects TRBV18 to TRBJ2-7, with D hard to call. This CDR3 spans 13 amino acids. CDR1 is KGHSH and CDR2 is LQKENI in the germline V gene. Trimming stripped 6 bases from V and 4 bases from J, with 13 bases between. As DNA, the CDR3 is TGTGCCAGCTCTCGGGCTCCAGCTTACGAGCAGTACTTC. Amino acid sequence: CASSRAPAYEQYF.

The CDR3 spells CASSSSGGRGGTDTQYF. DNA of the CDR3: TGTGCCAGTAGTAGCAGCGGGGGTCGGGGAGGCACAGATACGCAGTATTTT. The gene calls are TRBV19 and TRBJ2-3, with 8 bases identical to TRBD2. The germline CDR1 and CDR2 sequences are LNHDA and SQIVND (reference sequence). The CDR3 contains 17 residues. Trimming at V came to 4 bases and at J to 1 base, leaving 10 bases not matched to a gene.

In this sample, this clonotype turned up a few times. The J gene is TRBJ2-1, the V gene TRBV20-1; the match to TRBD2 covers 10 bases. The germline gives CDR1 DFQATT, CDR2 SNEGSKA (reference sequence). The CDR3 is made up of 15 amino acids. V gave up 4 bases and J gave up 7 bases; unmatched junction bases: 10. This CDR3 is CSAKTPSGSLNEQFF. The CDR3 coding sequence is TGCAGTGCTAAGACCCCTAGCGGGAGTTTAAATGAGCAGTTCTTC.

The CDR3 region has the DNA TGTGCCAGCAGCTTGGCCTCGGGAGTTAACGATGAGCAGTTCTTC. Its protein product is CASSLASGVNDEQFF. The chain has TRBV5-5 and TRBJ2-1; tentative D call: TRBD2 (6 bases). The V gene's germline CDR1 is SGHKS and CDR2 YYEKEE (reference sequence). The CDR3 extends over 15 amino acids. The V gene lost 0 bases and the J gene lost 8 bases, with 15 bases spanning the gap.

This clonotype has only a few counts. At one boundary the junction diverges from the germline segment, which might be a read error. The V and J genes are TRBV6-1 and TRBJ2-1, with 8 nucleotides matching TRBD2. Germline V gene lookup returns CDR1 MNHNS and CDR2 SASEGT. CDR3 size: 14 residues. DNA for the CDR3: TGTGCCAGCAGTCAAGCGGGAGAAACCAATGAGCAGTTCTTC. Its protein is CASSQAGETNEQFF.

CDR3: CSVVGPEGAYEQFF. CDR3 DNA sequence: TGCAGCGTTGTAGGACCAGAGGGAGCATATGAGCAGTTCTTC. The chain is built from TRBV29-1 and TRBJ2-1, with a tentative D call TRBD2 (5 bases). CDR3 length: 14 residues. Germline lookup yields CDR1 SQVTM and CDR2 ANQGSEA. V lost 4 bases and J 8 bases, leaving 18 bases between the germline ends.

This clonotype was seen a few times. The V and J genes are TRBV21-1 and TRBJ2-4; TRBD1, the D gene given by the table, was not confirmed from the DNA. TRBV21-1 is described as a pseudogene. The CDR3 consists of 15 residues. As DNA, the CDR3 is TGTGCCAGCAGCAAAGGGACAGGGACCAAAAACATTCAGTACTTC. This codes for CASSKGTGTKNIQYF.

The chain joins TRBV6-6 to TRBJ2-1; the D gene is possibly TRBD2 (5 bases). Looked up from germline, CDR1 is MNHNY and CDR2 is SVGAGI (reference sequence). Trimming cost V 10 bases and J 0 bases, with 7 bases left between them. The CDR3 has 12 amino acids. CDR3 in DNA: TGTGCCACCCGGGACTCCTACAATGAGCAGTTCTTC. This sequence encodes CATRDSYNEQFF.